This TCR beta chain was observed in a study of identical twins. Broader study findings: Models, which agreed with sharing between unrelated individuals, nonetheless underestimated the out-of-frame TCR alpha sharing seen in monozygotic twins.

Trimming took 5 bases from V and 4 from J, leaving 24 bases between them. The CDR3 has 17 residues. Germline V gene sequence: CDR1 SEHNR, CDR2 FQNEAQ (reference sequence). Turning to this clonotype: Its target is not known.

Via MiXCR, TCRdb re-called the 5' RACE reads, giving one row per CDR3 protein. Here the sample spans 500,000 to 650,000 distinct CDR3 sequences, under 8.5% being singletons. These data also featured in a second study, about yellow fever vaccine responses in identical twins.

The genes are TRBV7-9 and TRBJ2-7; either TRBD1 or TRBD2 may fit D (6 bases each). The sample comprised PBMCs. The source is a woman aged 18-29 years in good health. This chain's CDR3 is CASSRKGGTPIAYEQYF. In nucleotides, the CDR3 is TGTGCCAGCAGCCGAAAGGGCGGGACACCCATCGCTTACGAGCAGTACTTC.